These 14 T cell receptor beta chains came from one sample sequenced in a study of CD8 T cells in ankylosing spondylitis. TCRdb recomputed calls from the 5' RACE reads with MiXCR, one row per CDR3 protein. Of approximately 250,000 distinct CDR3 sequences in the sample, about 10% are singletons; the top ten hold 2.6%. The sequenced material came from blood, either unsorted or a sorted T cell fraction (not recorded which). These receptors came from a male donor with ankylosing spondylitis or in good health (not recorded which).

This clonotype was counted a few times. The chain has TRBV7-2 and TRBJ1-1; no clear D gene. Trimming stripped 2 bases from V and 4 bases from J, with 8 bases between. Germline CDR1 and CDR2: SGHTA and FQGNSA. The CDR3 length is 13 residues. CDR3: CASSLTTTTEAFF. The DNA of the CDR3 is TGTGCCAGCAGCTTAACCACCACCACTGAAGCTTTCTTT.

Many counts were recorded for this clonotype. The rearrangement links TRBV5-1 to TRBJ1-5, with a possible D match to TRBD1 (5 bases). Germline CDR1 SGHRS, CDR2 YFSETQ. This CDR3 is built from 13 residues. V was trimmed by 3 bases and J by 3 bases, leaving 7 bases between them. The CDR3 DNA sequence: TGCGCCAGCAGCTCAGGGTCCAATCAGCCCCAGCATTTT. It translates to CASSSGSNQPQHF.

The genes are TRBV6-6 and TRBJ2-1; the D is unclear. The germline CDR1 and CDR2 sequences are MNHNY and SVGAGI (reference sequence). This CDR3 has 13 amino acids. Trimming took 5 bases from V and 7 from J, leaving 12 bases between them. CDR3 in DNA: TGTGCCAGCAGTCCGAAGGAGACGAATGAGCAGTTCTTC. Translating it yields CASSPKETNEQFF.

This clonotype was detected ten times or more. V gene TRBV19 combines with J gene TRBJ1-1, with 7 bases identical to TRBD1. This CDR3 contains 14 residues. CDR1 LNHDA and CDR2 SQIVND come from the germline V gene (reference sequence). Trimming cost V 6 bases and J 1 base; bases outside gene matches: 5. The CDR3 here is CASSTTGSNTEAFF. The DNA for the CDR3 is TGTGCCAGTAGCACGACAGGGTCGAACACTGAAGCTTTCTTT. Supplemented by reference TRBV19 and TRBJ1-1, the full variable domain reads DGGITQSPKYLFRKEGQNVTLSCEQNLNHDAMYWYRQDPGQGLRLIYYSQIVNDFQKGDIAEGYSVSREKKESFPLTVTSAQKNPTAFYLCASSTTGSNTEAFFGQGTRLTVV.

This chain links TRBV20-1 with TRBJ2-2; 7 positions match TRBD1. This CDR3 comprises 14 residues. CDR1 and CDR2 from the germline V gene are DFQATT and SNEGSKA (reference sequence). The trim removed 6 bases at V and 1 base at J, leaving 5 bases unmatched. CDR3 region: CSAWTGQNTGELFF. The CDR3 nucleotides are TGCAGTGCGTGGACAGGCCAGAACACCGGGGAGCTGTTTTTT.

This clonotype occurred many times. CDR3 sequence reads: CASSFGPMNTEAFF. CDR3 sequence (DNA): TGCGCCAGCAGCTTTGGACCGATGAACACTGAAGCTTTCTTT. The chain links TRBV5-1 to TRBJ1-1; D unresolved. V lost 2 bases to trimming and J lost 0 bases, with 8 bases between them. The CDR3 runs to 14 residues. The germline CDR1 and CDR2 sequences are SGHRS and YFSETQ. Based on the CDR3 plus reference TRBV5-1 and TRBJ1-1, the full variable domain is KAGVTQTPRYLIKTRGQQVTLSCSPISGHRSVSWYQQTPGQGLQFLFEYFSETQRNKGNFPGRFSGRQFSNSRSEMNVSTLELGDSALYLCASSFGPMNTEAFFGQGTRLTVV.

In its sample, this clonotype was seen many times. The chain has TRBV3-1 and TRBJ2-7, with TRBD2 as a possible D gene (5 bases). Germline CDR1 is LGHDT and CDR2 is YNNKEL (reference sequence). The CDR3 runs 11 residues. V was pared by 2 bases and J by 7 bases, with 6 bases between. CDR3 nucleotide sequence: TGTGCCAGCAGCCAATCGGGAGAGCAGTACTTC. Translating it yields CASSQSGEQYF.

CDR3 residues: CSVRLEVEQFF. CDR3 sequence (DNA): TGCAGCGTTCGCCTAGAGGTTGAGCAGTTCTTC. V and J are TRBV29-1 and TRBJ2-1, with D hard to call. From germline, CDR1 is SQVTM and CDR2 ANQGSEA. The CDR3 consists of 11 residues. V lost 5 bases to trimming and J lost 9 bases, with 11 bases between them.

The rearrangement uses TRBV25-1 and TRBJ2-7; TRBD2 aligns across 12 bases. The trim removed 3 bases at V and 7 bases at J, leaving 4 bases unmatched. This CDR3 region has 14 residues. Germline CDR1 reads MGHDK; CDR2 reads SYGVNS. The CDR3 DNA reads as TGTGCCAGCAGTGATCGACTAGCGGGAGTGGAGCAGTACTTC. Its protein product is CASSDRLAGVEQYF.

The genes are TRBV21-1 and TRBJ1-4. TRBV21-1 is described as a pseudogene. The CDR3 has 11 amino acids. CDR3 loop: CASSKARRLFF. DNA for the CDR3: TGTGCCAGCAGCAAAGCCCGGAGACTGTTTTTT.

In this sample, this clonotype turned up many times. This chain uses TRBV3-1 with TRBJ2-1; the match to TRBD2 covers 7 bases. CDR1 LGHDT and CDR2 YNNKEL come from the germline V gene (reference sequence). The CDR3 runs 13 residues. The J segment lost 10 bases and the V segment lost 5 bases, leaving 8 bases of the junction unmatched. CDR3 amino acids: CASSSIGRDEQFF. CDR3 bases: TGTGCCAGCAGCTCTATAGGGAGGGACGAGCAGTTCTTC.

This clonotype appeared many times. The CDR3 sequence: CASRGQGSNYGYTF. The DNA of the CDR3 is TGCGCCAGCAGGGGACAGGGGTCCAACTATGGCTACACCTTC. The genes are TRBV5-1 and TRBJ1-2; 10 bases are a match to TRBD1. The V gene end was trimmed by 5 bases and the J gene end by 2 bases; junction bases not matched to a gene: 3. This CDR3 has 14 amino acids. The germline V gene has CDR1 SGHRS and CDR2 YFSETQ.

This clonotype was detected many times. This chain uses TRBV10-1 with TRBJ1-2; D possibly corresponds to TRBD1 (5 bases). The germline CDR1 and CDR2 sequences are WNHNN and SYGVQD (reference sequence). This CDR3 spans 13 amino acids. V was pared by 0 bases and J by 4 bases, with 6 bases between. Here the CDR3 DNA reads TGCGCCAGCAGTGAGTCCGGGGCCTATGGCTACACCTTC. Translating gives CASSESGAYGYTF.

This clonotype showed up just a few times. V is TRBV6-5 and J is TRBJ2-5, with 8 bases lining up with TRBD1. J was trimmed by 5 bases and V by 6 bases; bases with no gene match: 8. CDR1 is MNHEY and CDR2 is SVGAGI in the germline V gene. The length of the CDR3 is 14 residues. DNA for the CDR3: TGTGCCAGCAGGCGACAGGGGCCGGGGGAGACCCAGTACTTC. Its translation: CASRRQGPGETQYF.